These 21 T cell receptor beta chains came from one sample sequenced in a study of blood T cell repertoires in COVID-19. Only in-frame clones appear in the TCRdb table, and some are missing; sequencing was by immunoSEQ multiplex PCR. This table holds 180,000 or so clones, about 90% found once. Sample: peripheral blood. The origin of the receptors is a man aged 35-49 years with active or convalescent COVID-19.

The V call is TRBV28, the J call TRBJ1-4; D is ambiguous. The length of the CDR3 is 16 residues. V was pared by 3 bases and J by 0 bases, with 11 bases between. Germline CDR1 reads MDHEN; CDR2 reads SYDVKM. The CDR3 bases are TGTGCCAGCAGTTTGTGGGGAGGATCAACTAATGAAAAACTGTTTTTT. It specifies CASSLWGGSTNEKLFF.

The rearrangement links TRBV29-1 to TRBJ1-3; tentatively, D is TRBD1 (6 bases). The length of the CDR3 is 15 residues. The V end lost 1 base, the J end lost 4 bases, and 14 bases lay between the germline ends. Germline CDR1 reads SQVTM; CDR2 reads ANQGSEA. The DNA for the CDR3 is TGCAGCGTTGAAGGTTTACAGGGTTCAGGAAACACCATATATTTT. This encodes CSVEGLQGSGNTIYF. Based on the CDR3 plus reference TRBV29-1 and TRBJ1-3, the full variable domain is SAVISQKPSRDICQRGTSLTIQCQVDSQVTMMFWYRQQPGQSLTLIATANQGSEATYESGFVIDKFPISRPNLTFSTLTVSNMSPEDSSIYLCSVEGLQGSGNTIYFGEGSWLTVV.

This chain joins TRBV28 and TRBJ1-2; weak D call: TRBD1 (5 bases). Germline V gene data show CDR1 as MDHEN and CDR2 as SYDVKM. V lost 5 bases, J lost 6 bases, and 16 bases lay in between. This CDR3 spans 14 amino acids. DNA for the CDR3: TGTGCCAGCAGTAGGCCAGGGAAAGGTGATGGCTACACCTTC. Its protein is CASSRPGKGDGYTF.

Here the CDR3 reads CASSLTGAGELFF. The CDR3 region has the DNA TGTGCCAGCAGTTTGACAGGCGCCGGGGAGCTGTTTTTT. The genes are TRBV6-5 and TRBJ2-2; D might be TRBD1 (6 bases). CDR1 MNHEY and CDR2 SVGAGI come from the germline V gene. Between the trimmed V and J ends, which lost 4 bases and 6 bases, there was a span of 9 bases. This CDR3 comprises 13 residues.

The DNA for the CDR3 is TGCAGCGTTGATGGTCAGGGAAGTTCCAACTATGGCTACACCTTC. Its protein product is CSVDGQGSSNYGYTF. The V gene is TRBV29-1, the J gene TRBJ1-2; maybe TRBD1 (5 bases). The V gene's germline CDR1 is SQVTM and CDR2 ANQGSEA. CDR3 length: 15 amino acids. V lost 3 bases, J lost 2 bases, and 16 bases lay in between.

The rearrangement joins TRBV27 to TRBJ2-1; 8 nucleotides agree with TRBD2. The CDR3 extends over 15 amino acids. Germline CDR1 reads MNHEY; CDR2 reads SMNVEV (reference sequence). The junction had 6 bases not matched to a gene; V was cut back by 2 bases and J by 6 bases. CDR3 residues: CASSLDSGAFNEQFF. CDR3 in DNA: TGTGCCAGCAGTTTAGATAGCGGGGCGTTCAATGAGCAGTTCTTC.

This chain uses TRBV7-9 with TRBJ1-3; 8 bases align to TRBD1. Losses at the gene ends were 4 bases for V and 2 bases for J; bases not matched to a gene: 4. CDR3 length: 15 residues. CDR1 SEHNR and CDR2 FQNEAQ come from the germline V gene (reference sequence). In nucleotides, the CDR3 is TGTGCCAGCAGCTGGTTGACAGGGGCTGGAAACACCATATATTTT. It codes for CASSWLTGAGNTIYF. Supplemented by reference TRBV7-9 and TRBJ1-3, the full variable domain reads DTGVSQNPRHKITKRGQNVTFRCDPISEHNRLYWYRQTLGQGPEFLTYFQNEAQLEKSRLLSDRFSAERPKGSFSTLEIQRTEQGDSAMYLCASSWLTGAGNTIYFGEGSWLTVV.

V is TRBV29-1 and J is TRBJ1-6, with 8 nucleotides matching TRBD1. CDR3 length: 14 residues. Germline V gene lookup returns CDR1 SQVTM and CDR2 ANQGSEA. V lost 6 bases, J lost 7 bases, and 8 bases stayed unmatched. CDR3 nucleotides: TGCAGCGTAACCCCCAGGGGGCGGAATTCACCCCTCCACTTT. As protein: CSVTPRGRNSPLHF.

The rearrangement links TRBV10-2 to TRBJ2-5, with 11 bases fitting TRBD2. Germline CDR1 is WSHSY and CDR2 is SAAADI. Trimming took 6 bases from V and 5 from J; bases not matched to a gene: 5. The CDR3 runs to 14 residues. In nucleotides, the CDR3 is TGCGCCAGCAGCCTAGCGGGGGGAAGTGAGACCCAGTACTTC. It yields the protein CASSLAGGSETQYF.

This rearrangement joins TRBV25-1 to TRBJ1-6; D is undetermined. The CDR3 contains 13 residues. Germline CDR1 and CDR2: MGHDK and SYGVNS. V was cut by 1 base and J by 7 bases, with 5 bases left in between. CDR3 nucleotide sequence: TGTGCCAGCAGTGAATCGGGGAATTCACCCCTCCACTTT. This translates into CASSESGNSPLHF. Together with reference TRBV25-1 and TRBJ1-6, the CDR3 gives the full variable domain: EADIYQTPRYLVIGTGKKITLECSQTMGHDKMYWYQQDPGMELHLIHYSYGVNSTEKGDLSSESTVSRIRTEHFPLTLESARPSHTSQYLCASSESGNSPLHFGNGTRLTVT.

This clone was seen a handful of times. J is TRBJ1-6 and V is TRBV12-3 or TRBV12-4, with D possibly TRBD1 on 5 matching bases. The CDR3 has 12 amino acids. Trimming stripped 6 bases from V and 9 bases from J, with 9 bases between. CDR3 amino acids: CASSLGGSPLHF. The DNA for the CDR3 is TGTGCCAGCAGCCTGGGGGGTTCACCCCTCCACTTT.

This sequence joins TRBV6-5 and TRBJ2-2, with TRBD1 matching over 10 bases. This CDR3 has 15 amino acids. Germline V lookup: CDR1 MNHEY, CDR2 SVGAGI. With V trimmed by 6 bases and J by 5 bases, 6 bases remained unmatched. The DNA of the CDR3 is TGTGCCAGCAGCCTCGGGACAGGGGTTACCGGGGAGCTGTTTTTT. Translation gives CASSLGTGVTGELFF.

This sequence joins TRBV7-3 and TRBJ2-1; the D gene is possibly TRBD1 (7 bases). Trimming removed 5 bases from V and 9 bases from J, with 20 bases in between. The germline V gene has CDR1 SGHTA and CDR2 FQGTGA. This CDR3 contains 15 residues. CDR3 DNA sequence: TGTGCCAGCAGCCCAGGGGGGACCCGAGGGGTTGAGCAGTTCTTC. This sequence encodes CASSPGGTRGVEQFF.

The rearrangement joins TRBV6-5 to TRBJ2-1; perhaps TRBD2 as D (5 bases). The germline V gene encodes CDR1 MNHEY and CDR2 SVGAGI. This CDR3 has 15 residues. Deletions cut 5 bases from V and 0 bases from J, with 11 bases between. DNA for the CDR3: TGTGCCAGCAGTCGTGGCGGGCACTCCTACAATGAGCAGTTCTTC. Its protein is CASSRGGHSYNEQFF.

V and J are TRBV7-2 and TRBJ1-1; the D gene is possibly TRBD1 (6 bases). The CDR3 extends over 16 amino acids. Germline assignment: CDR1 SGHTA and CDR2 FQGNSA. The V gene lost 6 bases and the J gene lost 0 bases, with 17 bases spanning the gap. CDR3 sequence (DNA): TGTGCCAGCAGAGATCACAGGGAAGGGTTGAACACTGAAGCTTTCTTT. Translated: CASRDHREGLNTEAFF.

V and J are TRBV9 and TRBJ2-1, with 13 bases that match TRBD2. Germline lookup yields CDR1 SGDLS and CDR2 YYNGEE. Trimming cost V 7 bases and J 5 bases; bases outside gene matches: 6. This CDR3 has 15 amino acids. CDR3 loop: CASCSGLAGNNEQFF. The CDR3 DNA reads TGTGCCAGCTGCTCGGGACTAGCGGGGAACAATGAGCAGTTCTTC.

The rearrangement links TRBV23-1 to TRBJ1-1; D gene ambiguous. TRBV23-1 is labeled an ORF, and its function is uncertain. V was cut by 2 bases and J by 4 bases, with 8 bases left in between. The CDR3 is 13 amino acids. For the CDR3, the DNA is TGCGCCAGCAGTCAAGAGGGAAGCACTGAAGCTTTCTTT. This sequence encodes CASSQEGSTEAFF.

V gene TRBV4-3 combines with J gene TRBJ2-1; 7 bases match TRBD2. CDR3 length equals 16 residues. The V gene end was trimmed by 2 bases and the J gene end by 9 bases; junction bases not matched to a gene: 13. Germline V lookup: CDR1 LGHNA, CDR2 YSLEER. CDR3 region: CASSQQTSRGAFEQFF. DNA for the CDR3: TGCGCCAGCAGCCAACAGACTAGCCGCGGGGCGTTTGAGCAGTTCTTC.

The chain couples TRBV9 to TRBJ1-1, with 7 bases fitting TRBD1. CDR3 length: 14 amino acids. With V trimmed by 4 bases and J by 5 bases, 8 bases remained unmatched. From germline, CDR1 is SGDLS and CDR2 YYNGEE. For the CDR3, the DNA is TGTGCCAGCAGCCAAGGGGGCCTCAGGACTGAAGCTTTCTTT. Its protein is CASSQGGLRTEAFF.

The rearrangement uses TRBV25-1 and TRBJ1-2, with D perhaps matching TRBD1 (6 bases). Germline V gene lookup returns CDR1 MGHDK and CDR2 SYGVNS. Trimming cost V 1 base and J 8 bases, with 11 bases left between them. This CDR3 comprises 13 residues. The CDR3 DNA reads as TGTGCCAGCAGTGAATTCAACAGGGACGGCTACACCTTC. Amino acid sequence: CASSEFNRDGYTF.

This clone was seen a single time. The chain couples TRBV5-1 to TRBJ1-1, with D possibly matching TRBD1 (5 bases). Trimming pared 4 bases from V and 2 bases from J, leaving 9 bases between. Germline V CDR1 and CDR2: SGHRS, YFSETQ. The CDR3 spans 13 residues. CDR3 DNA sequence: TGCGCCAGCAGCATTACAGGTAACACTGAAGCTTTCTTT. Translation: CASSITGNTEAFF.